A selection of T cell receptor beta chains follows, all from one sample in a study of T cell responses to AZD1222 COVID-19 vaccine. This table comes from immunoSEQ multiplex PCR, and its TCRdb copy is limited to in-frame clones, with some not included. This table holds more than 95,000 clones, 80% to 90% found once. The sample here was peripheral blood, taken on day 0 of AZD1222 vaccination. Receptor source: an adult in good health. The conserved cysteine and the conserved F or W are not part of the CDR3 here. A D gene is named only where the DNA matches it firmly.

V	J	D	CDR3
TRBV6-5	TRBJ2-7	TRBD2	ASSYGGGRTSEQY
TRBV6-2/TRBV6-3	TRBJ2-3	-	ASSYKAEADTQY
TRBV3-1/TRBV3-2	TRBJ1-5	-	ASAEGNQPQH
TRBV18	TRBJ1-2	TRBD1	ASSPPKGQGLGYGYT
TRBV5-4	TRBJ2-1	TRBD2	ASSPNPSGRADNEQF
TRBV7-9	TRBJ2-1	-	ASETGTPYNEQF
TRBV29-1	TRBJ2-5	TRBD2	SGTSGSAQETQY
TRBV5-1	TRBJ2-7	TRBD2	ASSLGLAGEQY
TRBV10-3	TRBJ2-2	-	AISGPSGELF
TRBV18	TRBJ1-2	TRBD1	ASTRDRDHYGYT
TRBV10-1	TRBJ1-1	-	ASSRTVNTEAF
TRBV9	TRBJ2-3	-	ASGTGTDTQY
TRBV9	TRBJ2-7	-	ASSVASGLSYEQY
TRBV11-3	TRBJ2-7	-	ASTSGAEQY
TRBV12-3/TRBV12-4	TRBJ2-7	TRBD1	ASSLGQGREQY
TRBV9	TRBJ2-2	TRBD2	ASSLTSGRAPGELF
TRBV7-9	TRBJ2-7	-	ASSLVPASAIYEQY
TRBV18	TRBJ2-7	-	ASSPLRQGIHEQY
TRBV27	TRBJ2-7	-	ASSFQGPSSYEQY
TRBV30	TRBJ1-5	TRBD1	AWAQGQGNQPQH
TRBV24-1	TRBJ2-7	-	ATSDSSRDGYTYEQY
TRBV6-2/TRBV6-3	TRBJ2-5	TRBD1	ASSQDRAIETQY
TRBV28	TRBJ1-4	-	ASSSDSFVLF
TRBV5-6	TRBJ2-7	TRBD2	ASSSGLAEQY
TRBV7-9	TRBJ1-1	-	ASSLKWRKGGTEAF
TRBV7-2	TRBJ2-7	-	ASSYSTEQY
TRBV6-2/TRBV6-3	TRBJ2-1	TRBD2	ASSYTPGLAGQGSYNEQF
TRBV5-6	TRBJ1-5	TRBD1	ASSLFRQGGNQPQH
TRBV6-5	TRBJ1-4	TRBD1	ASSPTGVFEKLF
TRBV7-2	TRBJ2-1	TRBD2	ASSPGLAANEQF
TRBV9	TRBJ1-1	-	ASSVGPDLNTEAF
TRBV19	TRBJ2-7	TRBD2	ASNGYSGSYYEQY
TRBV6-4	TRBJ2-7	TRBD2	ASSPAGSSGSYEQY
TRBV6-1	TRBJ2-5	TRBD2	ASSEIAGTRETQY
TRBV21-1	TRBJ2-5	-	ASSRGHIGDTQETQY